The 5 T cell receptor beta chains below all came from one sample that was sequenced in a study of blood T cells in healthy people across ages. A second PCR of about 7 to 11 cycles used a sample-barcoded 5' primer and a J-beta primer mix. MiXCR, run by TCRdb on the 5' RACE reads, gives a single entry per CDR3 protein. This table holds fewer than 900,000 distinct CDR3 sequences, 35% to 40% found once. Input material: blood. These receptor sequences come from a young man in good health.

The J gene is TRBJ1-1, the V gene TRBV12-3 or TRBV12-4; 8 bases line up with TRBD1. CDR3 length equals 17 residues. Losses at the gene ends were 7 bases for V and 7 bases for J; bases not matched to a gene: 20. This CDR3 reads CASILPTGVRGGSEAFF. The CDR3 coding sequence is TGTGCCAGCATATTACCGACAGGGGTAAGAGGTGGAAGTGAAGCTTTCTTT.

The chain joins TRBV12-3 or TRBV12-4 to TRBJ2-3; 14 bases line up with TRBD2. CDR3 length: 15 amino acids. Trimming removed 4 bases from V and 5 bases from J; junction bases left unmatched: 2. The CDR3 bases are TGTGCCAGCAGTTCGACTAGCGGGGGGGGAGATACGCAGTATTTT. This encodes CASSSTSGGGDTQYF.

The rearrangement joins TRBV29-1 to TRBJ2-5, with 11 nucleotides matching TRBD1. The trim removed 7 bases at V and 5 bases at J, leaving 9 bases unmatched. Germline V gene data show CDR1 as SQVTM and CDR2 as ANQGSEA. CDR3 length equals 14 residues. The CDR3 sequence is CSAGTGGSGETQYF. The CDR3 DNA reads as TGCAGCGCTGGGACAGGGGGTTCAGGGGAGACCCAGTACTTC.

The V and J genes are TRBV29-1 and TRBJ2-1; no firm D call. The J call may be in error: the DNA end matches TRBJ2-7 better. The CDR3 has 13 amino acids. Germline CDR1 reads SQVTM; CDR2 reads ANQGSEA. The CDR3 region is CSVASDGYNEQYF. The CDR3 DNA sequence: TGCAGCGTAGCCTCGGACGGCTACAATGAGCAGTACTTC.

In the case of this clonotype: This could be a read error, since a much larger clone is one nucleotide away. The chain employs TRBV20-1 and TRBJ2-1, with 8 nucleotides matching TRBD2. The CDR3 is 15 amino acids. Per the germline V gene, CDR1 is DFQATT and CDR2 is SNEGSKA (reference sequence). Trimming removed 0 bases from V and 3 bases from J; junction bases left unmatched: 4. CDR3 protein: CSARDPTSVYNEQFF. DNA of the CDR3: TGCAGTGCTAGAGATCCGACTAGCGTCTACAATGAGCAGTTCTTC.